This T cell receptor beta chain was obtained from a study of T cells in Graves' hyperthyroidism and ophthalmopathy. The investigators amplified TCR beta CDR3 regions from RNA transcripts. Carried out on the TCR CDR3, a first-round RT-PCR used the HTBI primer set. A single record per CDR3 protein comes from TCRdb applying MiXCR to the multiplex PCR reads. The data contain hundreds of thousands of distinct CDR3 sequences, about 14% of them singletons. This clonotype was seen ten or more times. Germline V gene lookup returns CDR1 SNHLY and CDR2 FYNNEI. The CDR3 is 13 amino acids. V lost 5 bases, J lost 3 bases, and 10 bases lay in between.

The sequenced sample consisted of blood. The chain joins TRBV2 to TRBJ2-5; D gene unclear. The source of this sequence is a woman between 50 and 59 years old with Graves' ophthalmopathy. The chain's CDR3 is CASSTYREETQYF. In DNA form, the CDR3 reads TGTGCCAGCAGTACTTACAGAGAAGAGACCCAGTACTTC.